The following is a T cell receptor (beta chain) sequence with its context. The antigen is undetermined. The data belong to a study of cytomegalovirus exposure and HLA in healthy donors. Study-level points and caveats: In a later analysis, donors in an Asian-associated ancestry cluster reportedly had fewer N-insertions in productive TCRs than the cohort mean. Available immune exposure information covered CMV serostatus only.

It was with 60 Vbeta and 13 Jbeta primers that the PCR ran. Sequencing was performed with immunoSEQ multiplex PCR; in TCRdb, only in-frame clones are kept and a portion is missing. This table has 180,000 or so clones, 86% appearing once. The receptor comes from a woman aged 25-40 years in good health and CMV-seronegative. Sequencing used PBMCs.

The CDR3 DNA sequence: TGTGCCAGTAGTATCTCTCTAACGTCCGGGGAGCTGTTTTTT. This codes for CASSISLTSGELFF. V usage is TRBV19 and J usage is TRBJ2-2; D unresolved. Germline assignment: CDR1 LNHDA and CDR2 SQIVND (reference sequence). V lost 3 bases and J lost 6, with 11 bases in between. There are 14 residues in the CDR3.